This T cell receptor beta chain is from a study of low-dose radiotherapy and immunotherapy resistance in tumors. This clonotype was recorded at least ten times. Both TCRalpha and TCRbeta chains were reverse transcribed with V-gene-specific primers. PCR amplification of the TCRs was performed with Phusion for 20 to 25 PCR cycles, and it relied on a constant-region primer together with a V-primer adapter. MiXCR, applied by TCRdb to the reads, yields one record per CDR3 protein. The table includes 100,000 or so distinct CDR3 sequences, more than 20% detected once. Time point given: after trial treatment. As for treatment: LDRT plus nivolumab, ipilimumab, low-dose cyclophosphamide and aspirin (RACIN trial). Every donor's regimen consisted of nivolumab, ipilimumab, aspirin, low-dose cyclophosphamide and low-dose radiotherapy. This specimen was PBMCs, taken after low-dose radiotherapy plus immunotherapy. The source of this sequence is a male donor with prostate cancer.

The CDR3 DNA sequence: TGTGCCAGCAGTTCCGGGACGGCAAGAGCGGGGGCCAACGTCCTGACTTTC. It encodes CASSSGTARAGANVLTF. The chain couples TRBV12-3 or TRBV12-4 to TRBJ2-6; D could derive from TRBD1 or TRBD2 (5 bases each). The CDR3 extends over 17 amino acids. The germline V and J ends were trimmed by 4 bases and 4 bases, with 17 bases remaining between them.